This is a list of T cell receptor beta chains from one sample in a study of blood T cell repertoires in COVID-19. Libraries were prepared by immunoSEQ multiplex PCR; TCRdb keeps only in-frame clonotypes and omits some of them. Of a few hundred thousand clones in the sample, more than 80% were seen once. Sample: PBMCs or T cells enriched from blood (not recorded which). These receptor sequences come from a man younger than 40 who had recovered from COVID-19. Each CDR3 is given with its conserved first and last residue. Fields, in order: V gene, D gene, J gene, clone size, CDR3 protein, CDR3 DNA. The D gene is left open where the match is weak. Rows may omit the clone size; those that give it use once, few, many or a size class.

TRBV5-1,TRBD2,TRBJ2-3,-,CASSRNLGLVADTQYF,TGCGCCAGCAGTCGCAACCTGGGACTAGTAGCAGATACGCAGTATTTT
TRBV11-2,-,TRBJ1-1,-,CASSLATQNTEAFF,TGTGCCAGCAGCTTAGCCACACAGAACACTGAAGCTTTCTTT
TRBV5-1,TRBD1,TRBJ2-1,-,CASSLALGTGGNEQFF,TGCGCCAGCAGCTTGGCCTTAGGGACAGGGGGCAATGAGCAGTTCTTC
TRBV7-2,TRBD2,TRBJ2-1,-,CASSLSFRLAGAYNEQFF,TGTGCCAGCAGCTTATCTTTTCGGCTAGCGGGAGCCTACAATGAGCAGTTCTTC
TRBV18,TRBD2,TRBJ2-7,-,CASCETSGTTYEQYF,TGTGCCAGCTGTGAGACTAGCGGGACTACCTACGAGCAGTACTTC
TRBV28,-,TRBJ1-6,-,CASSSAGQGRNSPLHF,TGTGCCAGCAGTTCCGCCGGCCAGGGAAGAAATTCACCCCTCCACTTT
TRBV28,-,TRBJ2-7,-,CASSPTGTVSYEQYF,TGTGCCAGCAGTCCAACCGGGACTGTCTCCTACGAGCAGTACTTC
TRBV19,TRBD2,TRBJ2-5,-,CASSNGGLAGGRETQYF,TGTGCCAGTAGTAATGGGGGACTAGCGGGAGGAAGGGAGACCCAGTACTTC
TRBV3-1/TRBV3-2,-,TRBJ1-5,-,CASSQDGGRDQPQHF,TGTGCCAGCAGCCAAGATGGCGGCAGGGATCAGCCCCAGCATTTT
TRBV28,-,TRBJ2-3,-,CASSFTRGLSTDTQYF,TGTGCCAGCAGTTTTACGCGGGGCCTAAGCACAGATACGCAGTATTTT
TRBV5-4,-,TRBJ2-7,-,CASSLNSGPFSNEQYF,TGTGCCAGCAGCTTGAATAGCGGACCTTTTTCCAACGAGCAGTACTTC
TRBV28,TRBD1,TRBJ2-3,-,CASSSGQVTDTQYF,TGTGCCAGCAGTTCCGGACAGGTGACAGATACGCAGTATTTT
TRBV2,TRBD1,TRBJ2-1,few,CASSWTGELNEQFF,TGTGCCAGCAGTTGGACAGGGGAGCTGAATGAGCAGTTCTTC
TRBV7-9,TRBD1,TRBJ2-7,-,CASSFEQGSHEQYF,TGTGCCAGCAGCTTCGAACAGGGGTCCCACGAGCAGTACTTC
TRBV15,TRBD1,TRBJ2-1,-,CATTRDRGQKFF,TGTGCCACCACCCGGGACAGGGGGCAGAAGTTCTTC
TRBV4-1,TRBD1,TRBJ2-7,-,CASSQTTRTGNYEQYF,TGCGCCAGCAGCCAGACGACCCGGACAGGGAACTACGAGCAGTACTTC
TRBV5-6,-,TRBJ2-1,-,CASSRLSGDEQFF,TGTGCCAGCAGCCGGCTTTCGGGGGACGAGCAGTTCTTC
TRBV28,-,TRBJ2-7,-,CARGRRGYEQYF,TGTGCCAGGGGAAGGAGGGGCTACGAGCAGTACTTC
TRBV18,TRBD1,TRBJ1-1,-,CASSPGTGPYEAFF,TGTGCCAGCTCACCAGGGACAGGGCCATACGAAGCTTTCTTT
TRBV3-1/TRBV3-2,-,TRBJ2-7,-,CASSRSAAGGSYEQYF,TGTGCCAGCAGCCGGTCCGCAGCGGGCGGTTCCTACGAGCAGTACTTC
TRBV7-6,-,TRBJ1-2,-,CASSLGQFYGYTF,TGTGCCAGCAGCTTAGGGCAGTTCTATGGCTACACCTTC
TRBV7-7,-,TRBJ2-5,-,CASSFVTSPQETQYF,TGTGCCAGCAGCTTTGTAACTAGCCCGCAAGAGACCCAGTACTTC
TRBV3-1/TRBV3-2,-,TRBJ1-2,-,CASSQDGGLGGYTF,TGTGCCAGCAGCCAAGACGGGGGGCTGGGTGGCTACACCTTC
TRBV19,-,TRBJ1-5,-,CASSSPQNQPQHF,TGTGCCAGTAGTAGCCCCCAGAATCAGCCCCAGCATTTT
TRBV10-3,-,TRBJ1-2,once,CAISESGTHYGYTF,TGTGCCATCAGTGAGTCTGGGACACATTATGGCTACACCTTC
TRBV6-5,TRBD1,TRBJ2-1,-,CASSYLQGEYGNEQFF,TGTGCCAGCAGTTACTTGCAGGGGGAGTACGGGAATGAGCAGTTCTTC
TRBV4-1,-,TRBJ2-7,-,CASSQVIGDYEQYF,TGCGCCAGCAGCCAAGTTATCGGGGACTACGAGCAGTACTTC
TRBV24-1,-,TRBJ2-3,-,CATSRALGEDTQYF,TGTGCCACCAGTCGGGCCCTCGGGGAGGATACGCAGTATTTT
TRBV7-2,-,TRBJ2-6,-,CASSLDWLAGANVLTF,TGTGCCAGCAGCTTAGATTGGCTAGCTGGGGCCAACGTCCTGACTTTC
TRBV5-6,-,TRBJ2-1,few,CASSLAGLSYNEQFF,TGTGCCAGCAGCTTAGCGGGTCTGTCCTACAATGAGCAGTTCTTC
TRBV6-5,TRBD2,TRBJ2-7,-,CASRGGGLAYYEQYF,TGTGCCAGCAGGGGGGGAGGGCTAGCTTATTACGAGCAGTACTTC
TRBV5-1,TRBD1,TRBJ2-2,once,CASSLTMQGASTGELFF,TGCGCCAGCAGCTTGACAATGCAGGGGGCTAGCACCGGGGAGCTGTTTTTT
TRBV7-9,TRBD1,TRBJ1-1,-,CASYRGTTEAFF,TGTGCCAGTTACAGGGGGACCACTGAAGCTTTCTTT
TRBV6-5,TRBD1,TRBJ2-2,-,CASTGQAGPGELFF,TGTGCCAGTACTGGACAGGCGGGTCCCGGGGAGCTGTTTTTT
TRBV5-8,-,TRBJ2-1,once,CASSRVTIPYNEQFF,TGTGCCAGCAGCCGGGTCACCATCCCCTACAATGAGCAGTTCTTC
TRBV5-1,TRBD1,TRBJ2-7,-,CASTRDRSYEQYF,TGCGCCAGCACTAGGGACAGGTCCTACGAGCAGTACTTC
TRBV5-1,TRBD2,TRBJ2-5,once,CASSSTSGRPDFQETQYF,TGCGCCAGCAGTTCAACTAGCGGGAGGCCCGATTTCCAAGAGACCCAGTACTTC
TRBV20-1,-,TRBJ2-5,-,CSASPGGGTQETQYF,TGCAGTGCGAGTCCCGGTGGCGGGACCCAAGAGACCCAGTACTTC
TRBV13,TRBD2,TRBJ2-3,-,CASSKGLAGEDTDTQYF,TGTGCCAGCAGCAAGGGACTAGCGGGAGAGGACACAGATACGCAGTATTTT